This T cell receptor (beta chain) derives from a study of cytomegalovirus exposure and HLA in healthy donors (dated by TCRdb to the late 2010s). As for the study more broadly: In an earlier analysis of under 750 of the donors, 276 Gb of sequence data and just under 120 million unique TCR beta sequences from roughly 200 million T cells were reported. The T cell repertoires of around 670 subjects were profiled by immunosequencing and related to cytomegalovirus serostatus. The aim of the study was to test whether cataloging public T cell receptors could identify signatures of past pathogen exposure. Of the approximately 400 genotyped donors, 75% to 85% were placed in the genetic ancestry cluster associated with self-reported Caucasian donors. Rather than drawing on any new phenotypic data, the later analysis identified candidate immune exposures from TCR beta sequences and the way those sequences occurred across donors. Besides the first cohort of hundreds of subjects, a separate validation cohort made up of over a hundred different subjects was used. The number of donors typed differed by locus, with roughly 620-630 for A, B, C, DRB1 and DQB1, roughly 520 for DQA1, about 610 for DPA1, and some 440 for DPB1. Around 320 gigabases of sequencing data and approximately 80 million unique TCR sequences were included in an early release covering 550 to 800 HLA-typed donors. Donor age, sex, ethnicity and CMV serostatus were compiled alongside the repertoire data. HLA typing covered class I and class II loci at four-digit resolution. All discovery cohort repertoires had been generated using a single sequencing platform. On average, 235,054 unique TCR beta nucleotide sequences were sequenced per donor among fewer than 500 genotyped donors of the cohort, with roughly 18% of those sequences being non-productive. A later genetic analysis took genome-wide SNP genotypes for about 55% of the roughly 700 donors and used that subset as a discovery cohort. Because of strong linkage in the cohort, roughly five DR-DQ haplotypes were treated as single units for association and clustering. To study patterns of TCR occurrence, a later analysis re-analyzed previously published TCR beta repertoires from under 750 donors and added high-resolution HLA genotyping. To predict cytomegalovirus infection status, the study combined high-throughput TCR immunosequencing, statistical association of individual TCRs with disease status, and machine learning. An earlier analysis of a few hundred of the donors applied high-throughput TCR beta sequencing to assess whether each TCR beta V gene segment acted as functional or pseudogenic.

Libraries were constructed by the immunoSEQ multiplex PCR assay. The multiplex PCR relied on a mix of 60 forward primers for TCR Vbeta segments and 13 reverse primers for TCR Jbeta segments. Amplification of the CDR3 region of rearranged TCR beta genes was performed with a multiplex PCR assay on genomic DNA. On the Illumina HiSeq System, the amplified TCR beta libraries were sequenced as 87-base-pair reads. The source study handled its data this way. A later analysis counted 65 million to 90 million unique TCR beta chains across the roughly 700 repertoires, and roughly 11 million of these chains were shared by at least two donors. To remove PCR and sequencing errors, raw reads were error-corrected and collapsed into unique sequences using a nearest-neighbor algorithm that merged closely related sequences. Alignment of CDR3 sequences to IMGT reference sequences was used to assign V, D and J gene segments. For a sequence to be retained, at least a six-nucleotide match to both a V gene segment and a J gene segment was required. Rearrangements were called productive when the CDR3 lacked stop codons and stayed in frame with V and J; all others were non-productive. CDR3 was defined by IMGT convention, running from the second conserved V-encoded cysteine to the conserved J-encoded phenylalanine. Sequences without an unambiguous match to a single V gene segment were excluded from the earlier analysis of several hundred of the donors. An earlier analysis of 550 to 650 of the donors classified V segments as functional when productive rearrangements were above 56.7% and as segregating when the standard deviation between donors was above 5%. A statistical classification framework was built to diagnose cytomegalovirus status from the catalog of TCR beta chain sequences. V and J gene assignment, in a later analysis, came from comparing TCR nucleotide sequences with IMGT/GENE-DB human TR gene sequences. Using the TCRdist pipeline, a later analysis assigned CDR3 sequences along with most-parsimonious VDJ recombination scenarios. In a later analysis, each TCR beta chain was defined by its CDR3 amino acid sequence together with its V-gene family, and reads without a unique V-gene family were excluded. In a later analysis, a few hundred highly shared, low-generation-probability nucleotide sequences were removed to address suspected cross-contamination and a sequencing artifact. For each public chain, a later analysis derived a clonal expansion index from normalized ranks of inferred template counts within each repertoire. In a later analysis, generation probabilities were computed with a VDJ recombination model fitted to out-of-frame rearrangements, and the resulting probabilities were checked against IGoR. In a later analysis, TCR-TCR, TCR-HLA and TCR-CMV co-occurrence was scored with hypergeometric tests, and a repertoire-size bias correction was applied to TCR pairs. In a later analysis, false discovery rates were estimated by permuting HLA or CMV assignments 20 times. A later analysis grouped co-occurring TCRs with DBSCAN, adding TCRdist sequence similarity when clustering within HLA-allele-positive subsets. Co-occurrence clustering excluded repertoires with fewer than 30,000 or more than 120,000 public chains, plus five with anomalous nucleotide sharing. In its TCRdb copy, this immuneACCESS table keeps in-frame sequences only and misses some clones. Where compared with another copy, unresolved V genes explain less than half of these, and the others have no known cause. V and J calls plus clone size are reproduced from that table; the DNA served to infer D and trimming. The sample table lists fewer than 200,000 clones, more than 75% of them with a count of one. The ten largest account for less than 1% of the sample.

Reading from cysteine to phenylalanine, the CDR3 counts 14 amino acids. Of all the DNA, just the CDR3 is kept, 42 bases in frame from base 1. Per the germline V gene, SNHLY is the CDR1 and FYNNEI is the CDR2. The germline V end is reduced by 6 bases and the J end by 6 bases; junction bases left unmatched: 10. The cohort consisted of some 730 healthy bone marrow donors. All cohort members were sampled while nominally healthy, although unrecorded immune exposures were likely present. The donor was CMV seropositive and belonged to the group of 250 to 300 seropositive cohort members. A peripheral blood sample was provided by each donor, and peripheral blood mononuclear cells were used for TCR beta sequencing. Genomic DNA was extracted from the blood cell samples with the Qiagen DNeasy Blood Extraction Kit. Note on this clone: Its antigen specificity is not known. No per-base quality is available; no much larger clone lies one base away.

The research as a whole found: Presence/absence analyses assumed roughly uniform sequencing depth across donors, an assumption that may not hold. According to a later analysis, parvovirus B19, influenza, CMV and Epstein-Barr virus appeared linked to several top co-occurrence clusters. The authors suggested that the approach could potentially be extended to other disease states and immunological phenotypes. CMV serostatus was the only immune exposure information available for the cohort. The sequencing pipeline was judged likely to have produced a cluster of highly shared sequence variants as a technical artifact. Because counts were too low, some 17 rarely observed V segments, including chromosome 9 orphons, were left out of the earlier analysis of 587 of the donors. Strong co-occurrence of HLA alleles, especially DR and DQ, made assigning TCR associations to individual alleles difficult. Across donors, most TCR sequences were observed very rarely, whereas some public TCRs were present in many individuals. Three of the identified cytomegalovirus-associated TCR beta chains were confirmed in vitro to be specific for cytomegalovirus antigens. In a later genetic analysis, fewer N-insertions in productive TCRs were reported among donors in an Asian-associated ancestry cluster than the roughly 700-donor mean. In the study, around 150 TCR beta chains were listed as associated with cytomegalovirus. A further reported finding was that TCR beta sequences accurately predicted the HLA-A and HLA-B alleles for most subjects in the first cohort. In an earlier analysis of 500 to 650 of the donors, most TCR beta V segments appeared in productive rearrangements about 87% or about 30% of the time, broadly matching IMGT annotations. In a later genetic analysis, a missense DCLRE1C variant was associated with V-gene and J-gene trimming of TCR beta chains, and the association was replicated in an independent cohort. Because HLA typing was missing for some donors at each locus, association tests included only the typed subset. A later analysis found that TCR association rates varied across HLA loci, with DRB1 alleles showing the most associated TCRs and HLA-C alleles the fewest. Linkage disequilibrium might explain the correlated functional status among segregating V segments, but an unknown experimental factor could not be ruled out. Some IMGT-functional V segments, including TRBV6-2 and TRBV6-3, could not be distinguished by the 87-base-pair reads and were therefore excluded. Specific HLA alleles were associated with 15,000 to 20,000 TCR beta sequences at a false discovery rate of 0.05 in a later analysis. Cytomegalovirus status was reported to be diagnosed by the classifier with high specificity and sensitivity in both the original and validation cohorts. In a later analysis, HLA-associated TCR beta chains showed more clonal expansion and lower generation probabilities than non-associated chains that were equally common. In this cohort, only TCR beta chains were sequenced, and detectable features were limited by the absence of alpha or paired-chain data. A later analysis found that most CMV-associated TCR beta chains appeared HLA-restricted, with HLA associations seemingly driven largely by CMV exposure.

This chain is built from TRBV2 and TRBJ1-1; the central 7 bases match TRBD1. The sequence was collected from a girl aged 2 to 10 in good health and CMV-seropositive. The sequenced sample consisted of PBMCs. The DNA sequence is as follows: TGTGCCAGCAGGCCGGACAGGATTGGCGCTGAAGCTTTCTTT. Protein translation: CASRPDRIGAEAFF. With all but the CDR3 taken from the reference TRBV2 and TRBJ1-1 genes, the full variable domain is: EPEVTQTPSHQVTQMGQEVILRCVPISNHLYFYWYRQILGQKVEFLVSFYNNEISEKSEIFDDQFSVERPDGSNFTLKIRSTKLEDSAMYFCASRPDRIGAEAFFGQGTRLTVV.